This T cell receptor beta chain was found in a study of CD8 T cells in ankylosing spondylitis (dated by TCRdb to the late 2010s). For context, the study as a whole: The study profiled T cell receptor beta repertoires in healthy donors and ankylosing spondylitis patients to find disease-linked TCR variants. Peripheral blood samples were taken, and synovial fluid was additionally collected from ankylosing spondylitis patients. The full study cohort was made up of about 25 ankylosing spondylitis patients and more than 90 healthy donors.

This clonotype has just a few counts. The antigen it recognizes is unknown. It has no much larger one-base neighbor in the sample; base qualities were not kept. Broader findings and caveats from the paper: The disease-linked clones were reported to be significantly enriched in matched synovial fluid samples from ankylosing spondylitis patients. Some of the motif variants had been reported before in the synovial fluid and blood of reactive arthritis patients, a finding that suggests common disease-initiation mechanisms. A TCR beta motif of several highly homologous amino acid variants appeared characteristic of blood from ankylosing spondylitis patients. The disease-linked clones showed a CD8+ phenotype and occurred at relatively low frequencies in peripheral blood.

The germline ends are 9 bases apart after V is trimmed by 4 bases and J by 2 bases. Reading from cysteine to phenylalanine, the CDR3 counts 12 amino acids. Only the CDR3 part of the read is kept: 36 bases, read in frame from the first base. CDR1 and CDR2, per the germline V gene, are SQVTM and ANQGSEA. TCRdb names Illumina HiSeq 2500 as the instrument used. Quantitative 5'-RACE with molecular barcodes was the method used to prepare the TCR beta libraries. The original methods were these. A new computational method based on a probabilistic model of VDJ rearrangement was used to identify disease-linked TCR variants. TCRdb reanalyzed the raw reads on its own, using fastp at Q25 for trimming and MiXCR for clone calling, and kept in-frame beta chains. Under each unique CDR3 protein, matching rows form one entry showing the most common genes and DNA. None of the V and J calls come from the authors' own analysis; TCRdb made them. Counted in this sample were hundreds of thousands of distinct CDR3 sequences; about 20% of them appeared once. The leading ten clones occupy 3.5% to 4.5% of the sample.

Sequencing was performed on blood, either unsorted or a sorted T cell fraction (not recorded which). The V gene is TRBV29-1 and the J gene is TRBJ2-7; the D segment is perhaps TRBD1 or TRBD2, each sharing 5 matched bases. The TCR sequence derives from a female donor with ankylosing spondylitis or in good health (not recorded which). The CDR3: CSVAEGPYEQYF. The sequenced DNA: TGCAGCGTTGCTGAGGGGCCCTACGAGCAGTACTTC.